This T cell receptor beta chain was obtained from a study of blood T cell repertoires in COVID-19. Per the authors' pipeline: The assay estimated nucleated cells by amplifying reference gene primers. Produced via immunoSEQ multiplex PCR; TCRdb's table is partial and in-frame only. Clone size and the V and J calls come from that table; the DNA yielded D and trimming. In the table there are a few hundred thousand clones, around 89% of which are singletons. This clone has more than one count but fewer than ten. During active infection, Seattle patients enrolled and were then monitored through disease. Trimming left V 0 bases short and J 1 base short, with 4 bases between. Germline values: CDR1 MNHEY, CDR2 SMNVEV (reference sequence). CDR3 length equals 14 residues.

The V gene is TRBV27, the J gene TRBJ1-3; D remains ambiguous. The sequence was obtained from a woman aged 50 to 65 with COVID-19, enrolled during active disease. The source material was peripheral blood. CDR3 in DNA: TGTGCCAGCAGTTTATCCAGGTCTGGAAACACCATATATTTT. It translates to CASSLSRSGNTIYF.